The source of this T cell receptor beta chain is a study of spatial heterogeneity in lung cancer. Study-level background: Where present, follow-up PBMC were sequenced a median of roughly 25 months after resection. Alpha-chain sequences were consistently detected less often than beta-chain sequences. General study results and limits: The study found ubiquitous expanded tumor TCRs in blood more at resection than follow-up.

Germline CDR1 and CDR2: SGHTA and FQGTGA. V was pared by 1 base and J by 3 bases, with 14 bases between. This CDR3 is 16 amino acids long. Via MiXCR, TCRdb re-called the 5' RACE reads, giving one row per CDR3 protein. The sample has 60,000 to 85,000 distinct CDR3 sequences; roughly 9% are singletons. Remarks on this clonotype: As yet, its antigen is unknown.

Time point indicated: blood at routine non-recurrence follow-up after resection. This chain uses TRBV7-3 with TRBJ2-3, with D perhaps TRBD2 (6 bases). The input for sequencing was PBMCs, taken at follow-up. The sequence was collected from a female donor with early-stage non-small cell lung cancer. Here the CDR3 DNA reads TGTGCCAGCAGCTTAATGGCGGGATCGCGAACAGATACGCAGTATTTT. It translates to CASSLMAGSRTDTQYF.